The source of this TCR beta chain is a study of blood T cell repertoires in COVID-19. TCRdb's copy holds only in-frame clones and misses some; the assay was immunoSEQ multiplex PCR. Altogether roughly 290,000 clones are present, roughly 88% being singletons, with the ten largest covering 3.5% to 5.5%. The CDR3 covers 13 residues. Germline V lookup: CDR1 ENHRY, CDR2 SYGVKD. V was pared by 2 bases and J by 6 bases, with 10 bases between. V gene TRBV10-3 combines with J gene TRBJ2-5; D is uncertain. The clonotype comes from a woman aged 30 to 39 who had recovered from COVID-19. The sample consisted of PBMCs or T cells enriched from blood (not recorded which). The CDR3 region has the DNA TGTGCCATCAGTGAGAACAGTCCGCAGACCCAGTACTTC. It is translated as CAISENSPQTQYF.